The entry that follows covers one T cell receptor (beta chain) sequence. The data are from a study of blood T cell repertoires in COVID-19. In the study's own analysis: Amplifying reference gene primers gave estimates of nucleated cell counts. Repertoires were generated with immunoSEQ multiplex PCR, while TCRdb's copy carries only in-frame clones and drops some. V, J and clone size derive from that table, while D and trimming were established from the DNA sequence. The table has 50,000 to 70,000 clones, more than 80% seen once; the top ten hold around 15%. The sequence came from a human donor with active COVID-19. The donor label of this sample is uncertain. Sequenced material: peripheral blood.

The CDR3 DNA reads as TGTGCCAGCAGCGGAGTCGGGGGTACAGATACGCAGTATTTT. This translates into CASSGVGGTDTQYF. The J gene is TRBJ2-3, the V gene TRBV9, with D perhaps matching TRBD2 (6 bases). CDR3 size: 14 residues. V was shortened by 3 bases and J by 3 bases, with 11 bases between the two germline ends. The germline V gene has CDR1 SGDLS and CDR2 YYNGEE.